This is a list of T cell receptor beta chains from one sample in a study of blood T cell repertoires in COVID-19. Some clones are missing from TCRdb's copy, which holds only in-frame ones; the method was immunoSEQ multiplex PCR. The sample yields fewer than 150,000 clones, roughly three quarters seen once. The sequenced sample was peripheral blood. The receptors here all came from a man older than 75 with acute or convalescent COVID-19. The CDR3 runs from the conserved cysteine through the conserved F or W. The D gene is left open where the match is weak. Clone size is stated in some rows and not others, as once, few, many or a class when expanded.

clone_size d_call j_call v_call cdr3_aa cdr3_nt
NA TRBD1 TRBJ1-2 TRBV3-1/TRBV3-2 CASTDREVGYTF TGTGCCAGCACCGACAGGGAGGTTGGCTACACCTTC
NA TRBD2 TRBJ2-3 TRBV3-1/TRBV3-2 CASSPLAGVGDTQYF TGTGCCAGCAGCCCGCTAGCGGGGGTTGGAGATACGCAGTATTTT
NA TRBD1 TRBJ1-5 TRBV3-1/TRBV3-2 CASSQGQGERPQHF TGTGCCAGCAGCCAGGGACAGGGAGAACGGCCCCAGCATTTT
NA TRBD1 TRBJ1-5 TRBV12-5 CASGTGSYSNQPQHF TGTGCTAGTGGGACAGGGTCATATAGCAATCAGCCCCAGCATTTT
NA NA TRBJ1-1 TRBV5-4 CASSFRGNLNTEAFF TGTGCCAGCAGCTTCAGGGGCAATTTGAACACTGAAGCTTTCTTT
NA TRBD1 TRBJ2-5 TRBV5-1 CASSSGDRGRQETQYF TGCGCCAGCAGCTCAGGGGACAGGGGGCGTCAAGAGACCCAGTACTTC
NA NA TRBJ2-3 TRBV5-4 CASSGRGAGDTQYF TGTGCCAGCAGCGGGAGGGGGGCAGGAGATACGCAGTATTTT
NA NA TRBJ1-2 TRBV5-5 CASSLGGQGLSYGYTF TGTGCCAGCAGCTTGGGAGGGCAGGGACTATCATATGGCTACACCTTC
NA NA TRBJ2-2 TRBV6-5 CASRALMSAGELFF TGTGCCAGCAGGGCGTTAATGAGCGCCGGGGAGCTGTTTTTT
NA NA TRBJ2-2 TRBV5-6 CASSLVGQARTGELFF TGTGCCAGCAGCTTGGTGGGGCAGGCGCGGACCGGGGAGCTGTTTTTT
NA TRBD1 TRBJ2-7 TRBV12-3/TRBV12-4 CASRRVGQDEQYF TGTGCCAGCAGGCGCGTCGGACAGGACGAGCAGTACTTC
NA NA TRBJ2-1 TRBV13 CASSLVTNEQFF TGTGCCAGCAGCTTAGTAACAAATGAGCAGTTCTTC
NA NA TRBJ1-2 TRBV2 CASTGVSSGLGGYTF TGTGCCAGCACTGGGGTATCGTCCGGACTCGGGGGCTACACCTTC
NA TRBD1 TRBJ1-1 TRBV11-2 CASSRGQGPNTEAFF TGTGCCAGCAGCCGAGGACAGGGACCCAACACTGAAGCTTTCTTT
NA NA TRBJ2-2 TRBV28 CASRRQRNTGELFF TGTGCCAGCCGTCGACAGAGGAACACCGGGGAGCTGTTTTTT
once TRBD2 TRBJ2-1 TRBV7-7 CASSQTSLSYNEQFF TGTGCTAGCAGCCAGACTAGCCTCTCCTACAATGAGCAGTTCTTC
NA NA TRBJ1-1 TRBV7-9 CASSFPPGGTEAFF TGTGCCAGCAGCTTCCCGCCGGGGGGCACTGAAGCTTTCTTT
NA TRBD1 TRBJ1-1 TRBV5-4 CASSPAGTGLTEAFF TGTGCCAGCAGCCCCGCCGGGACAGGGTTAACTGAAGCTTTCTTT
once TRBD1 TRBJ1-4 TRBV4-1 CASRKTGVTNEKLFF TGCGCCAGCAGAAAAACAGGGGTAACTAATGAAAAACTGTTTTTT
NA NA TRBJ1-2 TRBV29-1 CSSGNPNYGYTF TGCAGCTCGGGTAATCCTAACTATGGCTACACCTTC
NA NA TRBJ2-3 TRBV9 CASSVATPAGLGTDTQYF TGTGCCAGCAGCGTAGCCACCCCAGCGGGCCTAGGCACAGATACGCAGTATTTT
NA TRBD1 TRBJ2-7 TRBV7-9 CASSSGPEQGPPYEQYF TGTGCCAGCAGCTCGGGGCCGGAACAGGGGCCTCCCTACGAGCAGTACTTC
once NA TRBJ1-1 TRBV3-1/TRBV3-2 CASSQAWEGAEAFF TGTGCCAGCAGCCAAGCCTGGGAGGGGGCTGAAGCTTTCTTT
NA NA TRBJ1-5 TRBV4-1 CASSLTHQGRVGQPQHF TGCGCCAGCAGCCTTACTCATCAGGGTAGAGTGGGACAGCCCCAGCATTTT
NA TRBD2 TRBJ2-3 TRBV5-1 CASSRQIHSGSTDTQYF TGCGCCAGCAGCCGCCAAATTCATAGCGGGAGCACAGATACGCAGTATTTT
NA TRBD1 TRBJ1-2 TRBV7-2 CASSYVTGGHGYTF TGTGCCAGCAGCTATGTAACAGGGGGCCATGGCTACACCTTC
NA NA TRBJ2-5 TRBV12-3/TRBV12-4 CASSSKETQYF TGTGCCAGCAGTTCAAAAGAGACCCAGTACTTC
few TRBD1 TRBJ2-7 TRBV18 CASSPSLGQGYSYEQYF TGTGCCAGCTCACCCAGCCTCGGACAGGGTTACTCCTACGAGCAGTACTTC
NA TRBD2 TRBJ2-3 TRBV11-2 CASSPAIWTSGYTDTQYF TGTGCCAGCAGCCCCGCAATATGGACTAGCGGTTACACAGATACGCAGTATTTT
once TRBD2 TRBJ2-1 TRBV5-1 CASSLQSGGINEQFF TGCGCCAGCAGCTTGCAAAGCGGGGGGATCAATGAGCAGTTCTTC